The clone carrying this T cell receptor beta chain has at least ten counts. The record originates from a study of human T cells and chemical hapten exposure. Overall study: Readings were taken at 6 days from patch tests that had applied 0.01% DPC to the upper back. Minor pooled library volume differences mainly drove per-sample TCR yield variation.

V was trimmed by 5 bases and J by 4 bases, leaving 18 bases between them. There are 15 residues in the CDR3. Time point noted: patch test 2, 6 weeks after DPC sensitization. Treatment here: therapeutic diphenylcyclopropenone sensitization with weekly scalp DPC. RNA extraction used unfractionated whole blood as the source of total RNA. Attachment of unique molecular identifiers to individual cDNA molecules was performed in the library. Via MiXCR, TCRdb re-called the RACE reads, giving one row per CDR3 protein. Altogether about 84,000 distinct CDR3 sequences are present, about 10% being singletons, with the ten largest covering 4% to 5.5%.

The clonotype comes from a woman aged 50 to 60 with alopecia areata. Some clones in this sample may be carry-over from other donors' samples. Sequences were derived from whole blood, sampled in connection with sensitization to the hapten diphenylcyclopropenone (DPC). The V and J genes are TRBV12-3 or TRBV12-4 and TRBJ2-7; D might be TRBD2 (6 bases). DNA for the CDR3: TGTGCCAGCAGTCCCCGGGGAGGAGACCAATACGAGCAGTACTTC. It codes for CASSPRGGDQYEQYF.